The 22 T cell receptor beta chains below come from one sample, sequenced in a study of human T cells and chemical hapten exposure. TCRdb re-called the RACE reads with MiXCR, one entry per CDR3 protein. The sample lists approximately 50,000 distinct CDR3 sequences, roughly 12% occurring once. Regarding time point: pre-sensitization, week 0. Regarding treatment: therapeutic diphenylcyclopropenone sensitization with weekly scalp DPC. Sequenced material: whole blood, taken in connection with sensitization to the hapten diphenylcyclopropenone (DPC). Every receptor here comes from a woman in her forties with alopecia areata. Some clones in this sample may be carry-over from other donors' samples.

The chain links TRBV7-2 to TRBJ2-3, with 7 positions matching TRBD2. Trimming cost V 5 bases and J 6 bases; bases outside gene matches: 2. CDR3 size: 12 residues. CDR1 and CDR2 from the germline V gene are SGHTA and FQGNSA. The DNA for the CDR3 is TGTGCCAGCAGCCCAGCGGGGGATACGCAGTATTTT. This encodes CASSPAGDTQYF.

J is TRBJ1-2 and V is TRBV29-1, with D unclear. The CDR3 loop spans 12 amino acids. The germline V gene has CDR1 SQVTM and CDR2 ANQGSEA. V lost 6 bases and J 4 bases, leaving 12 bases between the germline ends. This chain's CDR3 is CSVRGVAYGYTF. The CDR3 nucleotides read TGCAGCGTCCGCGGGGTGGCCTATGGCTACACCTTC.

This clonotype was counted ten times or more. The rearrangement uses TRBV12-3 or TRBV12-4 and TRBJ2-1; 12 nucleotides match TRBD2. With 8 bases clipped from V and 8 bases from J, the junction kept 4 bases outside the gene matches. The CDR3 is 13 residues long. CDR3 nucleotide sequence: TGTGCCAGCCGGACTAGCGGGAAGGATGAGCAGTTCTTC. This gives the protein CASRTSGKDEQFF.

This clonotype has more than one count but fewer than ten. The chain uses TRBV20-1 and TRBJ2-3, with 8 bases that match TRBD2. CDR3 length: 13 residues. Germline values: CDR1 DFQATT, CDR2 SNEGSKA (reference sequence). V trimming: 5 bases; J trimming: 1 base; junction bases outside the gene matches: 2. The CDR3 spells CSAQAGGTDTQYF. In DNA form, the CDR3 reads TGCAGTGCTCAAGCGGGGGGCACAGATACGCAGTATTTT.

In this sample, this clonotype turned up a few times. The CDR3 here is CASSGTSAAGELFF. CDR3 DNA sequence: TGTGCCAGTTCAGGGACTAGCGCTGCCGGGGAGCTGTTTTTT. The rearrangement links TRBV6-2 or TRBV6-3 to TRBJ2-2; 10 nucleotides align to TRBD2. The CDR3 consists of 14 residues. V lost 9 bases to trimming and J lost 6 bases; unmatched junction nucleotides: 7. Per the germline V gene, CDR1 is MNHEY and CDR2 is SVGEGT.

In its sample, this clonotype was seen many times. The chain couples TRBV28 to TRBJ1-5; D call uncertain. V gave up 5 bases and J gave up 7 bases, with 9 bases separating them. Germline V gives CDR1 MDHEN, CDR2 SYDVKM. The length of the CDR3 is 12 residues. This chain's CDR3 is CASSISKQPQHF. In DNA form, the CDR3 reads TGTGCCAGCAGTATTTCAAAACAGCCCCAGCATTTT.

The chain employs TRBV24-1 and TRBJ1-4; D remains unclear. This CDR3 is 19 amino acids long. The V and J ends lost 8 bases and 3 bases respectively, with 27 bases between them. Germline values: CDR1 KGHDR, CDR2 SFDVKD. The CDR3 region has the DNA TGTGCCACCACCTCAAAACCCGAGGCTCCAGACTCCCCTAATGAAAAACTGTTTTTT. Its translation: CATTSKPEAPDSPNEKLFF.

The J gene is TRBJ2-5, the V gene TRBV7-9; TRBD1 matches 10 bases. CDR3 length: 15 amino acids. The junction had 7 bases not matched to a gene; V was cut back by 5 bases and J by 4 bases. Germline values: CDR1 SEHNR, CDR2 FQNEAQ (reference sequence). Here the CDR3 reads CASSTGQGGPETQYF. The CDR3 nucleotides read TGTGCCAGCAGCACCGGACAGGGGGGCCCAGAGACCCAGTACTTC.

This rearrangement joins TRBV7-9 to TRBJ1-1, with TRBD1 as a possible D gene (5 bases). CDR3 size: 14 residues. Trimming removed 2 bases from V and 11 bases from J, with 18 bases in between. From germline, CDR1 is SEHNR and CDR2 FQNEAQ (reference sequence). The CDR3 DNA reads TGTGCCAGCAGCTTACACCAGGGATCCCCCAGCGCTTTCTTT. Translating it yields CASSLHQGSPSAFF.

This clonotype was detected only a few times. V usage is TRBV7-2 and J usage is TRBJ2-3, with D possibly being TRBD1 (5 bases). V was pared by 5 bases and J by 1 base, with 22 bases between. Germline V gives CDR1 SGHTA, CDR2 FQGNSA. The CDR3 covers 18 residues. This chain's CDR3 is CASSLLRFRVGRTDTQYF. The CDR3 DNA reads as TGTGCCAGCAGCCTCCTTCGGTTCAGGGTGGGGCGCACAGATACGCAGTATTTT. The full variable domain, in which reference TRBV7-2 and TRBJ2-3 provide the parts outside the CDR3, is GAGVSQSPSNKVTEKGKDVELRCDPISGHTALYWYRQSLGQGLEFLIYFQGNSAPDKSGLPSDRFSAERTGGSVSTLTIQRTQQEDSAVYLCASSLLRFRVGRTDTQYFGPGTRLTVL.

The V gene is TRBV29-1, the J gene TRBJ2-5; 8 positions match TRBD1. CDR1 is SQVTM, CDR2 ANQGSEA, per germline. Trimming at V came to 5 bases and at J to 6 bases, leaving 5 bases not matched to a gene. The CDR3 extends over 12 amino acids. The CDR3, as DNA: TGCAGCGTTCACAGGGGGTGGCAGACCCAGTACTTC. This codes for CSVHRGWQTQYF.

The chain employs TRBV29-1 and TRBJ1-1; TRBD1 matches 8 bases. This CDR3 has 13 amino acids. Germline trimming cut 4 bases from V and 4 bases from J; bases unmatched to any gene: 5. CDR1 is SQVTM and CDR2 is ANQGSEA in the germline V gene. The CDR3 DNA reads TGCAGCGTTGCCGATACAGGGGGCACTGAAGCTTTCTTT. Translation: CSVADTGGTEAFF.

This clonotype was detected ten times or more. The chain recombines TRBV7-2 with TRBJ2-7; 8 bases map to TRBD1. J was trimmed by 2 bases and V by 0 bases; bases with no gene match: 3. Germline-derived CDR1 and CDR2 are SGHTA and FQGNSA. This CDR3 is 15 amino acids long. CDR3 sequence (DNA): TGTGCCAGCAGCTTAGCGGGGACAGGAGCCTACGAGCAGTACTTC. Translation gives CASSLAGTGAYEQYF.

This clonotype was found many times. The genes are TRBV7-3 and TRBJ1-3; maybe TRBD1 (5 bases). Germline CDR1 SGHTA, CDR2 FQGTGA. This CDR3 is built from 15 residues. Trimming cost V 5 bases and J 0 bases, with 11 bases left between them. CDR3 coding DNA: TGTGCCAGCAGCCCGGGGCCAGCCTCTGGAAACACCATATATTTT. It yields the protein CASSPGPASGNTIYF. The full variable domain, with the rest looked up from reference TRBV7-3 and TRBJ1-3, is GAGVSQTPSNKVTEKGKYVELRCDPISGHTALYWYRQSLGQGPEFLIYFQGTGAADDSGLPNDRFFAVRPEGSVSTLKIQRTERGDSAVYLCASSPGPASGNTIYFGEGSWLTVV.

In its sample, this clonotype was seen many times. The chain combines TRBV12-3 or TRBV12-4 with TRBJ1-4; TRBD1 aligns across 8 bases. This CDR3 has 12 residues. The junction had 1 base not matched to a gene; V was cut back by 6 bases and J by 7 bases. The CDR3 nucleotides read TGTGCCAGCAGGACAGGGGTTGAAAAACTGTTTTTT. This codes for CASRTGVEKLFF.

This clonotype was observed at least ten times. The chain couples TRBV6-4 to TRBJ2-3; D is undetermined. Germline lookup yields CDR1 MRHNA and CDR2 SNTAGT. The CDR3 length is 15 residues. Trimming stripped 2 bases from V and 6 bases from J, with 15 bases between. The DNA of the CDR3 is TGTGCCAGCAGTGACGTGGCTGGCGGTGGGGATACGCAGTATTTT. Residues: CASSDVAGGGDTQYF.

This clonotype was seen at least ten times. The CDR3 is CSAGGPGANVLTF. The CDR3 DNA reads TGCAGTGCTGGAGGCCCCGGGGCCAACGTCCTGACTTTC. The V call is TRBV20-1, the J call TRBJ2-6; possible D gene TRBD2, 5 bases. Germline CDR1 and CDR2: DFQATT and SNEGSKA (reference sequence). The CDR3 covers 13 residues. Deletions cut 5 bases from V and 4 bases from J, with 9 bases between.

This clonotype was seen at least ten times. The J gene is TRBJ1-5, the V gene TRBV7-2; D gene ambiguous. Germline values: CDR1 SGHTA, CDR2 FQGNSA. This CDR3 has 14 amino acids. Trimming removed 2 bases at V and 6 bases at J, with 11 bases between. The CDR3: CASSLLGWAQPQHF. The DNA of the CDR3 is TGTGCCAGCAGCTTATTGGGGTGGGCTCAGCCCCAGCATTTT.

This clonotype has just a few counts. The chain couples TRBV14 to TRBJ2-7, with 8 bases matching TRBD2. The CDR3 sequence is 14 residues long. Germline lookup yields CDR1 SGHDN and CDR2 FVKESK. Trimming removed 7 bases from V and 4 bases from J; junction bases left unmatched: 9. CDR3 region: CASNRAGAGYEQYF. CDR3 nucleotides: TGTGCCAGCAACCGAGCGGGAGCGGGTTACGAGCAGTACTTC.

This clonotype was counted only a few times. V and J are TRBV27 and TRBJ2-1; tentative D call: TRBD1 (5 bases). The germline gives CDR1 MNHEY, CDR2 SMNVEV (reference sequence). V was shortened by 4 bases and J by 6 bases, with 16 bases between the two germline ends. This CDR3 has 15 residues. This CDR3 reads CASSYFSQGGNEQFF. The CDR3 bases are TGTGCCAGCAGTTATTTTAGCCAGGGCGGCAATGAGCAGTTCTTC.

This clonotype showed up many times. The J gene is TRBJ1-5, the V gene TRBV12-3 or TRBV12-4; 7 nucleotides match TRBD1. The V and J ends lost 6 bases and 1 base, in that order; junction bases with no gene match: 12. This CDR3 comprises 17 residues. Here the CDR3 reads CASSQITGENSNQPQHF. The CDR3 region has the DNA TGTGCCAGCAGCCAAATAACAGGGGAGAACAGCAATCAGCCCCAGCATTTT.

This clonotype was seen repeatedly, ten times or more. The CDR3 loop is CASRSRENTGELFF. In nucleotides, the CDR3 is TGTGCCAGCAGGTCTCGGGAGAACACCGGGGAGCTGTTTTTT. V and J are TRBV6-5 and TRBJ2-2; a weak D match, TRBD2 (5 bases). The V gene's germline CDR1 is MNHEY and CDR2 SVGAGI. Trimming shortened V by 6 bases and J by 1 base, and 9 bases separated the two germline ends. The CDR3 is 14 residues long.